This T cell receptor (beta chain) appears in the sequencing data of a study of blood T cell repertoires in COVID-19. On the study more broadly: PBMCs, B-cell-depleted T cells, or T cells were the source of the cDNA or gDNA that made up the material.

TCRdb's table, derived via immunoSEQ multiplex PCR, lists solely in-frame clones and lacks some. Of under 150,000 clones in the sample, under 90% were seen once. This clone was counted a single time. CDR1 is LNHDA, CDR2 SQIVND, per germline (reference sequence). V was cut by 6 bases and J by 1 base, with 12 bases left in between. This CDR3 is built from 15 residues. Input material: peripheral blood. The sequence derives from a human donor in a cohort sampled during active COVID-19. V gene TRBV19 combines with J gene TRBJ2-2, with D perhaps TRBD2 (6 bases). The CDR3 sequence is CASRPGLGNTGELFF. In DNA form, the CDR3 reads TGTGCCAGTAGGCCGGGACTGGGGAACACCGGGGAGCTGTTTTTT.